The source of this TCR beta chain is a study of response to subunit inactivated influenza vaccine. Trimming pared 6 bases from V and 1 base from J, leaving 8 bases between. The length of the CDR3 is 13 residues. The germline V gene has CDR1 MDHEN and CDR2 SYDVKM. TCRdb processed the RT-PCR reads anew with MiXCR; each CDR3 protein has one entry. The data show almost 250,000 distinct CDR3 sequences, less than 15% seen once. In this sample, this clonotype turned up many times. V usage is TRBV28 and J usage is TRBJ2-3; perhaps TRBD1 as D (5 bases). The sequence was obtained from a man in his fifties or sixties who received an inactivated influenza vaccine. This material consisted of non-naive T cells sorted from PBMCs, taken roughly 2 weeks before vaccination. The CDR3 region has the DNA TGTGCCAGCAGAGACAGTCGCACAGATACGCAGTATTTT. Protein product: CASRDSRTDTQYF.